Each of the 30 T cell receptor beta chains below was sequenced from the same sample in a study of T-cell reconstitution after alpha-beta-depleted transplantation in children. Preparation of the TCRbeta library used unique molecular identifiers. One entry per CDR3 protein results from TCRdb running MiXCR on the PCR reads. Seen here are nearly 350,000 distinct CDR3 sequences, around 15% observed once, and the top ten hold roughly 40%. The source material was PBMCs, mostly from graft donor cells, sampled 360 days after TCRalphabeta/CD19-depleted stem cell transplant. These receptors were obtained from a male patient between 2 and 15 years old who had a stem cell transplant for acute lymphoblastic leukemia, so the T cells may come from the graft donor.

The chain uses TRBV10-3 and TRBJ2-2; 11 bases match TRBD1. Germline CDR1 is ENHRY and CDR2 is SYGVKD. The CDR3 spans 16 residues. The J segment lost 7 bases and the V segment lost 2 bases, leaving 6 bases of the junction unmatched. CDR3 sequence: CAISEPDRGRVGELFF. The CDR3 bases are TGTGCCATCAGTGAGCCGGACAGGGGGCGCGTCGGGGAGCTGTTTTTT.

The table lists this clonotype with a few counts. This chain connects TRBV5-1 to TRBJ2-2; 8 bases line up with TRBD1. The CDR3 runs to 14 residues. With 1 base clipped from V and 7 bases from J, the junction kept 3 bases outside the gene matches. The germline CDR1 and CDR2 sequences are SGHRS and YFSETQ. The chain's CDR3 is CASSLTGGIGELFF. The DNA for the CDR3 is TGCGCCAGCAGCTTGACAGGGGGGATCGGGGAGCTGTTTTTT.

This clonotype was seen many times. This CDR3 reads CATSGVSYNEQFF. The DNA for the CDR3 is TGTGCCACCTCGGGGGTCTCCTACAATGAGCAGTTCTTC. The chain has TRBV24-1 and TRBJ2-1; D possibly corresponds to TRBD2 (6 bases). Germline V CDR1 and CDR2: KGHDR, SFDVKD. This CDR3 contains 13 residues. V was shortened by 9 bases and J by 0 bases, with 8 bases between the two germline ends.

This clonotype was recorded a few times. V gene TRBV15 combines with J gene TRBJ2-1; TRBD2 agrees at 9 bases. V lost 10 bases and J lost 6; bases outside the gene matches: 4. CDR1 is LNHNV, CDR2 YYDKDF, per germline (reference sequence). CDR3 size: 12 residues. The CDR3, as DNA: TGTGCCAGCGGGAGGGGAAGCAATGAGCAGTTCTTC. Protein: CASGRGSNEQFF.

Of note for this clonotype: Sequence at one end of the junction differs from germline and may be a read error. The chain joins TRBV10-1 to TRBJ2-3; no clear D gene. There are 12 residues in the CDR3. Germline V gives CDR1 WNHNN, CDR2 SYGVQD (reference sequence). Here the CDR3 reads CASSDSTDTRYF. The CDR3 DNA follows: TGCGCCAGCAGTGACAGCACAGATACGCGGTATTTT.

J is TRBJ2-3 and V is TRBV7-8; 7 nucleotides agree with TRBD1. Germline lookup yields CDR1 SGHVS and CDR2 FQNEAQ. V lost 3 bases to trimming and J lost 3 bases; unmatched junction nucleotides: 9. The CDR3 contains 16 residues. The CDR3 sequence: CASSFTGNRGTDTQYF. In DNA form, the CDR3 reads TGTGCCAGCAGCTTTACCGGTAACAGGGGAACAGATACGCAGTATTTT.

This clonotype was recorded a few times. V and J are TRBV9 and TRBJ2-3; perhaps TRBD2 as D (6 bases). V was clipped by 3 bases and J by 6 bases, with 20 bases between them. This CDR3 contains 16 residues. The germline gives CDR1 SGDLS, CDR2 YYNGEE. In nucleotides, the CDR3 is TGTGCCAGCAGCGGCCACTCGGGACTCGTACTGGATACGCAGTATTTT. Amino acids: CASSGHSGLVLDTQYF.

The chain joins TRBV20-1 to TRBJ1-5; a weak D match, TRBD1 (5 bases). CDR3 length: 14 amino acids. In germline, CDR1 is DFQATT, CDR2 SNEGSKA (reference sequence). V dropped 5 bases and J dropped 3 bases, with 14 bases sitting between them. The chain's CDR3 is CSALGVSDNQPQHF. CDR3 coding DNA: TGCAGTGCTTTGGGGGTTTCCGACAATCAGCCCCAGCATTTT.

The chain is built from TRBV5-1 and TRBJ2-2, with D hard to call. Germline V gene data show CDR1 as SGHRS and CDR2 as YFSETQ. The V end was cut by 2 bases, the J end by 7 bases, with 21 bases between. This CDR3 is built from 17 residues. The CDR3 here is CASSLPKRRILDGELFF. CDR3 DNA sequence: TGCGCCAGCAGCTTACCCAAAAGACGTATTCTTGACGGGGAGCTGTTTTTT.

There are many counts of this clonotype. The J gene is TRBJ2-3, the V gene TRBV29-1; D is unclear. Trimming pared 7 bases from V and 6 bases from J, leaving 17 bases between. The CDR3 is 13 amino acids. Per germline, CDR1 SQVTM and CDR2 ANQGSEA. The CDR3 sequence: CSAAGPSGDTQYF. For the CDR3, the DNA is TGCAGCGCAGCCGGGCCCTCTGGGGATACGCAGTATTTT.

This clonotype appeared a few times. The V and J genes are TRBV3-1 and TRBJ2-1, with D uncertain. The CDR3 is 15 residues long. V shed 0 bases and J shed 4 bases, with 10 bases lying between them. The germline CDR1 and CDR2 sequences are LGHDT and YNNKEL (reference sequence). For the CDR3, the DNA is TGTGCCAGCAGCCAAGATCCGGCGGATTACAATGAGCAGTTCTTC. This codes for CASSQDPADYNEQFF.

This clonotype was recorded a few times. The chain combines TRBV6-1 with TRBJ2-7; no clear D gene. Germline CDR1 and CDR2: MNHNS and SASEGT. CDR3 length: 14 amino acids. The ends were cut back, 5 bases at V and 0 bases at J, with 11 bases in the middle. The CDR3 DNA follows: TGTGCCAGCAGTCCAGACGGGTCCTCCTACGAGCAGTACTTC. Its translation: CASSPDGSSYEQYF.

Concerning this clonotype: Lacking the conserved final phenylalanine or tryptophan, this CDR3 likely reflects a read error. CDR3 loop: CSARDPLAGGGTDTQYY. DNA of the CDR3: TGCAGTGCTAGAGATCCCCTAGCGGGAGGGGGCACAGATACGCAGTATTAT. The chain links TRBV20-1 to TRBJ2-3; 12 positions match TRBD2. J gave up 1 base and V 0 bases, and 5 bases lay outside the gene matches. Looked up from germline, CDR1 is DFQATT and CDR2 is SNEGSKA (reference sequence). The CDR3 runs 17 residues.

In its sample, this clonotype was seen many times. The V and J genes are TRBV7-9 and TRBJ2-5, with no clear D. This CDR3 has 15 residues. Looked up from germline, CDR1 is SEHNR and CDR2 is FQNEAQ (reference sequence). V shed 6 bases and J shed 2 bases, with 16 bases lying between them. CDR3: CASSRNHGRQETQYF. CDR3 nucleotide sequence: TGTGCCAGCAGTCGCAATCACGGGCGACAAGAGACCCAGTACTTC.

The gene calls are TRBV9 and TRBJ2-7; TRBD2 is a possible D gene (6 bases). The V end lost 1 base, the J end lost 6 bases, and 14 bases lay between the germline ends. This CDR3 has 14 amino acids. In germline, CDR1 is SGDLS, CDR2 YYNGEE. The CDR3 DNA sequence: TGTGCCAGCAGCGTAACAACTAGCAGTTTCGAGCAGTACTTC. Translating it yields CASSVTTSSFEQYF.

The chain joins TRBV4-3 to TRBJ2-2; D is unclear. Germline values: CDR1 LGHNA, CDR2 YSLEER. CDR3 length: 14 residues. V lost 1 base and J 1 base, leaving 4 bases between the germline ends. The CDR3: CASSQAENTGELFF. The CDR3, as DNA: TGCGCCAGCAGCCAAGCGGAGAACACCGGGGAGCTGTTTTTT.

This clonotype came up many times. This sequence joins TRBV7-8 and TRBJ2-7; possibly TRBD1 for D (6 bases). CDR3 length: 15 residues. CDR1 and CDR2 (germline): SGHVS, FQNEAQ. Trimming cost V 0 bases and J 1 base, with 10 bases left between them. Here the CDR3 DNA reads TGTGCCAGCAGCTTAGCCTACAGGGCATCCTACGAGCAGTACTTC. This translates into CASSLAYRASYEQYF.

This clonotype has only a few counts. V gene TRBV28 combines with J gene TRBJ1-2, with 7 bases aligning to TRBD1. The junction had 15 bases not matched to a gene; V was cut back by 3 bases and J by 8 bases. Germline V CDR1 and CDR2: MDHEN, SYDVKM. The CDR3 covers 16 residues. The chain's CDR3 is CASSFGPRDRRGGYTF. CDR3 bases: TGTGCCAGCAGTTTCGGCCCCCGGGACAGACGGGGAGGCTACACCTTC.

V is TRBV12-3 or TRBV12-4 and J is TRBJ2-4; 8 positions agree with TRBD2. V was clipped by 5 bases and J by 8 bases; unmatched bases: 8. The CDR3 length is 14 residues. The CDR3 loop reads CASSPLTSGDIQYF. CDR3 DNA sequence: TGTGCCAGCAGTCCCCTCACTAGCGGAGACATTCAGTACTTC.

In its sample, this clonotype was seen a few times. The V gene is TRBV5-5, the J gene TRBJ2-5; the D gene is possibly TRBD1 (6 bases). The germline V and J ends were trimmed by 3 bases and 5 bases, with 11 bases remaining between them. Germline CDR1 and CDR2: SGHKS and YYEKEE (reference sequence). The CDR3 is 13 amino acids. Written as DNA, the CDR3 is TGTGCCAGCAGCTCTCCAGGGGATGAGACCCAGTACTTC. Protein product: CASSSPGDETQYF.

This sequence joins TRBV20-1 and TRBJ2-3, with D possibly called TRBD1 or TRBD2 (5 bases each). CDR3 length: 14 amino acids. CDR1 DFQATT and CDR2 SNEGSKA come from the germline V gene (reference sequence). Trimming shortened V by 6 bases and J by 1 base, and 14 bases separated the two germline ends. The DNA of the CDR3 is TGCAGTGCCCCCGGGGCAGGGCGCACAGATACGCAGTATTTT. Residues: CSAPGAGRTDTQYF.

This clonotype was recorded many times. The chain carries TRBV6-1 and TRBJ2-3; TRBD1 matches at 10 bases. The CDR3 totals 15 residues. CDR1 and CDR2 (germline): MNHNS, SASEGT. The V segment lost 4 bases and the J segment 4 bases; nucleotides outside the gene matches: 5. This chain's CDR3 is CASSAWDRGPDTQYF. The CDR3 DNA follows: TGTGCCAGCAGTGCTTGGGACAGGGGCCCAGATACGCAGTATTTT.

This clonotype has ten or more counts. The chain uses TRBV29-1 and TRBJ1-1; TRBD1 aligns across 8 bases. Germline V gene lookup returns CDR1 SQVTM and CDR2 ANQGSEA. The CDR3 has 15 residues. V shed 6 bases, J shed 3 bases, and the junction held 12 bases outside the gene matches. The CDR3 sequence is CSVLAPTGADTEAFF. The CDR3, as DNA: TGCAGCGTCCTAGCCCCGACAGGGGCGGACACTGAAGCTTTCTTT.

This clonotype was seen many times. This chain uses TRBV3-1 with TRBJ1-2, with D possibly TRBD1 on 6 matching bases. Trimming stripped 10 bases from V and 5 bases from J, with 26 bases between. CDR1 and CDR2 (germline): LGHDT, YNNKEL (reference sequence). This CDR3 region has 16 residues. CDR3 sequence (DNA): TGTGCCACTCTCTGGACAGCTCCCGAAATGAGGTATGGCTACACCTTC. It is translated as CATLWTAPEMRYGYTF.

This clonotype was found many times. V and J are TRBV5-1 and TRBJ2-7, with TRBD1 as a possible D gene (5 bases). V lost 0 bases to trimming and J lost 5 bases, with 15 bases between them. CDR1 is SGHRS and CDR2 is YFSETQ in the germline V gene. The CDR3 is 15 amino acids. CDR3 nucleotide sequence: TGCGCCAGCAGCTTGGTTTCAGGGAATCCTAACGAGCAGTACTTC. As protein: CASSLVSGNPNEQYF.

The CDR3: CSARDRVASPLHF. As DNA, the CDR3 is TGCAGTGCTAGAGATCGTGTAGCCTCACCCCTCCACTTT. The chain links TRBV20-1 to TRBJ1-6, with D hard to call. Trimming took off 0 bases at V and 10 bases at J, with 10 bases between the two ends. This CDR3 is built from 13 residues. Germline CDR1 DFQATT, CDR2 SNEGSKA (reference sequence).

The V and J genes are TRBV5-1 and TRBJ2-7, with a tentative D call TRBD1 (6 bases). CDR1 is SGHRS, CDR2 YFSETQ, per germline. Trimming cost V 4 bases and J 4 bases, with 18 bases left between them. This CDR3 comprises 15 residues. The CDR3 region is CASSAHGTPLYEQYF. The CDR3 region has the DNA TGCGCCAGCAGCGCCCACGGGACACCCCTTTACGAGCAGTACTTC.

This chain connects TRBV5-1 to TRBJ1-5; 7 bases fit TRBD1. V lost 3 bases, J lost 3 bases, and 6 bases stayed unmatched. CDR1 and CDR2 (germline): SGHRS, YFSETQ. The CDR3 runs 15 residues. The DNA of the CDR3 is TGCGCCAGCAGCTGTCTGGACAGGCACAATCAGCCCCAGCATTTT. Protein: CASSCLDRHNQPQHF. The whole variable domain, filled in from reference TRBV5-1 and TRBJ1-5, reads KAGVTQTPRYLIKTRGQQVTLSCSPISGHRSVSWYQQTPGQGLQFLFEYFSETQRNKGNFPGRFSGRQFSNSRSEMNVSTLELGDSALYLCASSCLDRHNQPQHFGDGTRLSIL.

The chain recombines TRBV15 with TRBJ2-5; 10 bases are a match to TRBD1. The junction had 8 bases not matched to a gene; V was cut back by 2 bases and J by 5 bases. The CDR3 totals 16 residues. Germline CDR1 and CDR2: LNHNV and YYDKDF (reference sequence). The CDR3 nucleotides are TGTGCCACCAGCAGAACTGCGGGACAGGGGCCGGAGACCCAGTACTTC. Translated: CATSRTAGQGPETQYF.

The chain carries TRBV20-1 and TRBJ2-5, with D maybe TRBD1 (5 bases). Trimming pared 3 bases from V and 2 bases from J, leaving 10 bases between. Germline CDR1 DFQATT, CDR2 SNEGSKA (reference sequence). This CDR3 comprises 13 residues. CDR3 in amino acids: CSASHQGQETQYF. For the CDR3, the DNA is TGCAGTGCTAGCCACCAGGGACAAGAGACCCAGTACTTC.